The 26 T cell receptor beta chains below all came from one sample that was sequenced in a study of OX40 agonist ivuxolimab in advanced cancers. Profiled with immunoSEQ multiplex PCR; TCRdb holds only in-frame clones, not every one. The data hold over 50,000 clones, with approximately 90% observed a single time. Source: CD4+ or CD8+ T cells sorted from blood, taken in a trial of the OX40 agonist ivuxolimab. These receptors were collected from an adult with an advanced solid tumor such as melanoma, head and neck, liver or kidney cancer.

This CDR3 reads CASSSLGAEQFF. The CDR3 DNA is TGTGCCAGCAGTTCCCTAGGGGCGGAGCAGTTCTTC. This chain connects TRBV6-6 to TRBJ2-1; D is possibly TRBD1 (5 bases). Germline V lookup: CDR1 MNHNY, CDR2 SVGAGI (reference sequence). The ends were cut back, 4 bases at V and 10 bases at J, with 11 bases in the middle. The CDR3 is 12 amino acids.

The V and J genes are TRBV7-2 and TRBJ1-2; D may be TRBD1 (6 bases). The CDR3 is 19 residues long. Germline V CDR1 and CDR2: SGHTA, FQGNSA. V lost 4 bases to trimming and J lost 3 bases, with 27 bases between them. CDR3 bases: TGTGCCAGCAGCTCCCGAGGGGGACATATCTCGACCCTTCACTATGGCTACACCTTC. Amino acids: CASSSRGGHISTLHYGYTF.

This chain connects TRBV11-2 to TRBJ2-7; perhaps TRBD1 as D (5 bases). Germline assignment: CDR1 SGHAT and CDR2 FQNNGV. CDR3 length: 13 residues. The V end was cut by 5 bases, the J end by 3 bases, with 11 bases between. The CDR3 nucleotides read TGTGCCAGCAGCACCGGACACAACTACGAGCAGTACTTC. Protein product: CASSTGHNYEQYF. The variable domain in full, completed from reference TRBV11-2 and TRBJ2-7, reads EAGVAQSPRYKIIEKRQSVAFWCNPISGHATLYWYQQILGQGPKLLIQFQNNGVVDDSQLPKDRFSAERLKGVDSTLKIQPAKLEDSAVYLCASSTGHNYEQYFGPGTRLTVT.

The V call is TRBV28, the J call TRBJ1-1, with D perhaps TRBD1 (5 bases). CDR3 length equals 12 residues. V shed 5 bases and J shed 7 bases, with 11 bases lying between them. The germline CDR1 and CDR2 sequences are MDHEN and SYDVKM. The CDR3 sequence is CASSRQFFEAFF. In DNA form, the CDR3 reads TGTGCCAGCAGTCGACAGTTTTTTGAAGCTTTCTTT.

In its sample, this clone was seen once. The J gene is TRBJ2-3, the V gene TRBV29-1, with 13 positions matching TRBD2. Unmatched junction bases numbered 5, after V lost 6 bases and J lost 2 bases. Germline V gene sequence: CDR1 SQVTM, CDR2 ANQGSEA. CDR3 length equals 15 residues. Here the CDR3 DNA reads TGCAGCGTCGTACTAGCGGGAGGGCCCACAGATACGCAGTATTTT. Its translation: CSVVLAGGPTDTQYF.

This sequence joins TRBV10-3 and TRBJ2-3, with 9 bases identical to TRBD2. Germline values: CDR1 ENHRY, CDR2 SYGVKD. This CDR3 contains 18 residues. The trim removed 3 bases at V and 2 bases at J, leaving 12 bases unmatched. The CDR3 spells CAISESEVSGGYTDTQYF. For the CDR3, the DNA is TGTGCCATCAGTGAATCAGAAGTTAGCGGGGGTTACACAGATACGCAGTATTTT.

This clone occurred once. V is TRBV29-1 and J is TRBJ2-5, with 9 bases fitting TRBD2. The J call may be incorrect, as the DNA end agrees better with TRBJ2-7. The CDR3 runs to 12 residues. Germline V CDR1 and CDR2: SQVTM, ANQGSEA. The CDR3 loop is CSVLAGSPEQYF. The CDR3 DNA sequence: TGCAGCGTTCTAGCGGGGAGCCCCGAGCAGTACTTC.

This clone appeared a single time. The V call is TRBV2, the J call TRBJ2-7; TRBD2 matches at 8 bases. V trimming: 2 bases; J trimming: 6 bases; junction bases outside the gene matches: 12. Germline V gene sequence: CDR1 SNHLY, CDR2 FYNNEI. This CDR3 contains 16 residues. CDR3 in DNA: TGTGCCAGCAGTGAATATAGGGGACTAGTCGCGGGCGAGCAGTACGTC. Its translation is CASSEYRGLVAGEQYV.

This chain links TRBV28 with TRBJ2-7; TRBD2 agrees at 7 bases. V trimming: 2 bases; J trimming: 2 bases; junction bases outside the gene matches: 3. Per the germline V gene, CDR1 is MDHEN and CDR2 is SYDVKM. The CDR3 runs to 14 residues. This CDR3 is CASSLGGEAYEQYF. DNA for the CDR3: TGTGCCAGCAGTTTAGGGGGGGAGGCCTACGAGCAGTACTTC.

The chain employs TRBV7-2 and TRBJ1-2; the D gene is possibly TRBD1 (6 bases). Germline-derived CDR1 and CDR2 are SGHTA and FQGNSA. The V end was cut by 5 bases, the J end by 3 bases, with 13 bases between. This CDR3 has 14 amino acids. CDR3 bases: TGTGCCAGCAGCGCCGCAGGGGCCCACTATGGCTACACCTTC. This translates into CASSAAGAHYGYTF.

V is TRBV18 and J is TRBJ2-2, with unresolved D. CDR3 length equals 14 residues. Between the trimmed V and J ends, which lost 3 bases and 0 bases, there was a span of 5 bases. From germline, CDR1 is KGHSH and CDR2 LQKENI. In nucleotides, the CDR3 is TGTGCCAGCTCACCGAATACGAACACCGGGGAGCTGTTTTTT. Amino acid sequence: CASSPNTNTGELFF.

V is TRBV16 and J is TRBJ2-7; D not resolved. V dropped 0 bases and J dropped 2 bases, with 5 bases sitting between them. The CDR3 is made up of 13 amino acids. Germline assignment: CDR1 KGHSY and CDR2 FQNENV. CDR3 sequence (DNA): TGTGCCAGCAGCCAATCCGCTCCCTACGAGCAGTACTTC. Translating it yields CASSQSAPYEQYF.

V and J are TRBV28 and TRBJ1-5; no definite D call. The germline V gene has CDR1 MDHEN and CDR2 SYDVKM. Trimming removed 2 bases at V and 0 bases at J, with 8 bases between. This CDR3 comprises 15 residues. CDR3 protein: CASSLTTHSNQPQHF. CDR3 DNA: TGTGCCAGCAGTTTAACCACACATAGCAATCAGCCCCAGCATTTT. The whole variable domain, filled in from reference TRBV28 and TRBJ1-5, reads DVKVTQSSRYLVKRTGEKVFLECVQDMDHENMFWYRQDPGLGLRLIYFSYDVKMKEKGDIPEGYSVSREKKERFSLILESASTNQTSMYLCASSLTTHSNQPQHFGDGTRLSIL.

Concerning this clone: The same CDR3 also results from other DNA sequences found in this sample. The chain links TRBV28 to TRBJ1-2; D is perhaps TRBD1 (6 bases). CDR3 length equals 12 residues. The ends were cut back, 7 bases at V and 2 bases at J, with 8 bases in the middle. Germline V gene lookup returns CDR1 MDHEN and CDR2 SYDVKM. The CDR3 nucleotides read TGTGCCAGCACAGGGGAAAACTATGGCTACACCTTC. Amino acids: CASTGENYGYTF.

CDR3 nucleotide sequence: TGTGCCAGCAGCCCAGGGGGGCACGGTTACAATGAGCAGTTCTTC. This gives the protein CASSPGGHGYNEQFF. V usage is TRBV9 and J usage is TRBJ2-1; D is perhaps TRBD1 (7 bases). The CDR3 totals 15 residues. V lost 4 bases and J 4 bases, leaving 15 bases between the germline ends. Germline CDR1 SGDLS, CDR2 YYNGEE. Looking up the rest from reference TRBV9 and TRBJ2-1 gives the full variable domain: DSGVTQTPKHLITATGQRVTLRCSPRSGDLSVYWYQQSLDQGLQFLIQYYNGEERAKGNILERFSAQQFPDLHSELNLSSLELGDSALYFCASSPGGHGYNEQFFGPGTRLTVL.

This sequence joins TRBV29-1 and TRBJ1-2; D gene unclear. Trimming left V 3 bases short and J 6 bases short, with 5 bases between. Germline V gene data show CDR1 as SQVTM and CDR2 as ANQGSEA. The CDR3 consists of 10 residues. The CDR3 DNA sequence: TGCAGCGTTGAGGGGAATGGCTACACCTTC. Translation: CSVEGNGYTF.

CDR3 region: CASSFVGNQPQHF. The CDR3 DNA follows: TGTGCCAGCAGTTTTGTGGGGAATCAGCCCCAGCATTTT. V usage is TRBV28 and J usage is TRBJ1-5, with unresolved D. The CDR3 loop spans 13 amino acids. The germline gives CDR1 MDHEN, CDR2 SYDVKM. The V end was cut by 3 bases, the J end by 4 bases, with 7 bases between.

To note about this clone: Other DNA sequences within the sample encode an identical CDR3. The chain couples TRBV7-8 to TRBJ2-3, with no clear D. V lost 2 bases and J 1 base, leaving 4 bases between the germline ends. The CDR3 consists of 13 residues. Germline V gene lookup returns CDR1 SGHVS and CDR2 FQNEAQ. In DNA, the CDR3 is TGTGCCAGCAGCTTATATGGCACAGATACGCAGTATTTT. Its protein product is CASSLYGTDTQYF. The entire variable domain, with the rest obtained from reference TRBV7-8 and TRBJ2-3, is as follows: GAGVSQSPRYKVAKRGQDVALRCDPISGHVSLFWYQQALGQGPEFLTYFQNEAQLDKSGLPSDRFFAERPEGSVSTLKIQRTQQEDSAVYLCASSLYGTDTQYFGPGTRLTVL.

This rearrangement joins TRBV9 to TRBJ1-4; D is perhaps TRBD1 (5 bases). Trimming stripped 3 bases from V and 6 bases from J, with 15 bases between. The CDR3 has 15 amino acids. CDR1 and CDR2 from the germline V gene are SGDLS and YYNGEE. The CDR3 region has the DNA TGTGCCAGCAGCGGAGGGGAGGAAATGGATGAAAAACTGTTTTTT. Amino acid sequence: CASSGGEEMDEKLFF.

The V call is TRBV29-1, the J call TRBJ1-2, with 8 bases matching TRBD1. The V gene's germline CDR1 is SQVTM and CDR2 ANQGSEA. V dropped 6 bases and J dropped 4; count of bases not matched to a gene: 13. The CDR3 is 15 amino acids. This CDR3 reads CSVTAGTGKLYGYTF. The CDR3 region has the DNA TGCAGCGTAACCGCCGGGACAGGAAAACTCTATGGCTACACCTTC.

This clone was counted a single time. This chain joins TRBV10-3 and TRBJ1-2; D is perhaps TRBD1 (6 bases). The length of the CDR3 is 14 residues. Germline values: CDR1 ENHRY, CDR2 SYGVKD. With 3 bases removed from V and 5 bases from J, the gap between germline ends came to 13 bases. This chain's CDR3 is CAISESGVRYGYTF. Here the CDR3 DNA reads TGTGCCATCAGTGAATCAGGGGTTCGGTATGGCTACACCTTC.

This sequence joins TRBV2 and TRBJ1-2, with TRBD1 identical over 10 bases. Losses at the gene ends were 5 bases for V and 5 bases for J; bases not matched to a gene: 5. CDR3 length: 14 residues. The V gene's germline CDR1 is SNHLY and CDR2 FYNNEI. The CDR3 DNA is TGTGCCAGCAGTCCTGGACAGGGGGGTTATGGCTACACCTTC. This encodes CASSPGQGGYGYTF.

This clone was observed once. The CDR3 DNA reads as TGTGCCAGCAGTTCGCAGCTGAGCTCCTACGAGCAGTACGTC. Residues: CASSSQLSSYEQYV. The genes are TRBV6-6 and TRBJ2-7; D uncertain. Germline CDR1 and CDR2: MNHNY and SVGAGI (reference sequence). The CDR3 loop spans 14 amino acids. The V and J ends lost 4 bases and 0 bases respectively, with 10 bases between them.

V and J are TRBV15 and TRBJ2-4; TRBD1 might be the D (6 bases). CDR3 length: 15 residues. Germline V gives CDR1 LNHNV, CDR2 YYDKDF (reference sequence). V dropped 0 bases and J dropped 8 bases, with 14 bases sitting between them. The CDR3 DNA reads TGTGCCACCAGCAGAGATAAGACAGGTTACTACATTCAGTACTTC. It yields the protein CATSRDKTGYYIQYF.

The V gene is TRBV5-8, the J gene TRBJ2-1; D is perhaps TRBD2 (5 bases). CDR3 length equals 13 residues. Deletions cut 0 bases from V and 5 bases from J, with 6 bases between. Germline V gives CDR1 SGHTS, CDR2 YDEGEE. This chain's CDR3 is CASSLGTHNEQFF. For the CDR3, the DNA is TGTGCCAGCAGCTTGGGGACTCACAATGAGCAGTTCTTC.

The rearrangement links TRBV21-1 to TRBJ2-7; TRBD1 is the table's D call, not checked against the DNA. TRBV21-1 is a listed pseudogene. CDR3 length: 14 residues. CDR3 sequence: CASSNPSGSYEQYF. Written as DNA, the CDR3 is TGTGCCAGCAGCAATCCGTCAGGCTCCTACGAGCAGTACTTC.